The rows below give T cell receptor beta chains drawn from one sample of a study of blood T cell repertoires in COVID-19. The method was immunoSEQ multiplex PCR; TCRdb's version includes in-frame clones alone and lacks a portion of them. The data contain roughly 300,000 clones, around nine tenths of them singletons. Sequenced input: PBMCs or T cells enriched from blood (not recorded which). These receptors were obtained from a woman younger than 45 who had recovered from COVID-19. The CDR3 runs from the conserved cysteine through the conserved F or W. The D gene is left open where the match is weak. Size values are once, few and many counts, or a class for expanded clones, and some rows have none.

V gene: TRBV6-6
D gene: TRBD1
clone size: -
J gene: TRBJ1-2
CDR3 length: 15
CDR3 DNA: TGTGCCAGCAGTTACTTAGGAGGGGGCGCTGGGGGCTACACCTTC
CDR3 protein: CASSYLGGGAGGYTF

V gene: TRBV9
D gene: TRBD1
clone size: -
J gene: TRBJ1-3
CDR3 length: 17
CDR3 DNA: TGTGCCAGCAGCGTAGCGGGCACAGGGGTAGGTGGAAACACCATATATTTT
CDR3 protein: CASSVAGTGVGGNTIYF

V gene: TRBV29-1
D gene: -
clone size: -
J gene: TRBJ1-1
CDR3 length: 15
CDR3 DNA: TGCAGCGTTGAAGTCGCCGGGGGTCACCTTAAAGAAGCTTTCTTT
CDR3 protein: CSVEVAGGHLKEAFF

V gene: TRBV19
D gene: TRBD1
clone size: once
J gene: TRBJ1-5
CDR3 length: 14
CDR3 DNA: TGTGCCAGTAGTAAGGACAGGGTTCCTCAGCCCCAGCATTTT
CDR3 protein: CASSKDRVPQPQHF

V gene: TRBV19
D gene: TRBD1
clone size: -
J gene: TRBJ1-5
CDR3 length: 15
CDR3 DNA: TGTGCCAGTAGGTCTTCCCTGGACAGGAATCAGCCCCAGCATTTT
CDR3 protein: CASRSSLDRNQPQHF

V gene: TRBV7-6
D gene: TRBD1
clone size: few
J gene: TRBJ2-2
CDR3 length: 15
CDR3 DNA: TGTGCCAGCAGCTTAGACAGGGGGCCAACCGGGGAGCTGTTTTTT
CDR3 protein: CASSLDRGPTGELFF

V gene: TRBV6-5
D gene: TRBD1
clone size: few
J gene: TRBJ1-5
CDR3 length: 14
CDR3 DNA: TGTGCCAGCAATGGACAGGGGGATCGACAGCCCCAGCATTTT
CDR3 protein: CASNGQGDRQPQHF

V gene: TRBV2
D gene: -
clone size: -
J gene: TRBJ1-1
CDR3 length: 13
CDR3 DNA: TGTGCCAGCAGTGATCGGGGGAACACTGAAGCTTTCTTT
CDR3 protein: CASSDRGNTEAFF

V gene: TRBV15
D gene: -
clone size: -
J gene: TRBJ2-5
CDR3 length: 13
CDR3 DNA: TGTGCCGTCAAACGGGGGTACGGGGAGACCCAGTACTTC
CDR3 protein: CAVKRGYGETQYF

V gene: TRBV30
D gene: -
clone size: once
J gene: TRBJ1-4
CDR3 length: 14
CDR3 DNA: TGTGCCTGGAGTGTAGGGGGACGTAATGAAAAACTGTTTTTT
CDR3 protein: CAWSVGGRNEKLFF

V gene: TRBV7-9
D gene: -
clone size: -
J gene: TRBJ2-2
CDR3 length: 13
CDR3 DNA: TGTGCCAGCAGCCCCGGGGGCACCGGGGAGCTGTTTTTT
CDR3 protein: CASSPGGTGELFF

V gene: TRBV21-1
D gene: -
clone size: few
J gene: TRBJ1-2
CDR3 length: 16
CDR3 DNA: TGTGCCAGCAGCAAAGCGCTTACGGGGAGGTCCTATGGCTACACCTTC
CDR3 protein: CASSKALTGRSYGYTF

V gene: TRBV19
D gene: -
clone size: -
J gene: TRBJ1-5
CDR3 length: 17
CDR3 DNA: TGTGCCAGTAGTATTATCTCCCAGAGGAGGGGCAATCAGCCCCAGCATTTT
CDR3 protein: CASSIISQRRGNQPQHF

V gene: TRBV7-9
D gene: -
clone size: -
J gene: TRBJ2-2
CDR3 length: 15
CDR3 DNA: TGTGCCAGCAGCTTATCTATAGGGGTGACCGGGGAGCTGTTTTTT
CDR3 protein: CASSLSIGVTGELFF

V gene: TRBV7-8
D gene: -
clone size: -
J gene: TRBJ2-2
CDR3 length: 15
CDR3 DNA: TGTGCCAGCAGCTTAGCCGGAGCGAACACCGGGGAGCTGTTTTTT
CDR3 protein: CASSLAGANTGELFF

V gene: TRBV6-5
D gene: -
clone size: -
J gene: TRBJ1-1
CDR3 length: 14
CDR3 DNA: TGTGCCAGCAAGTTGGAGGGGTTAAACACTGAAGCTTTCTTT
CDR3 protein: CASKLEGLNTEAFF

V gene: TRBV4-1
D gene: TRBD1
clone size: -
J gene: TRBJ2-2
CDR3 length: 16
CDR3 DNA: TGCGCCAGCAGCCAAAGTGGACAGGGATCGACCGGGGAGCTGTTTTTT
CDR3 protein: CASSQSGQGSTGELFF

V gene: TRBV19
D gene: TRBD1
clone size: -
J gene: TRBJ1-2
CDR3 length: 14
CDR3 DNA: TGTGCCAGTAGTAGAGGACAGGGGGCTTTCGGCTACACCTTC
CDR3 protein: CASSRGQGAFGYTF

V gene: TRBV14
D gene: TRBD1
clone size: -
J gene: TRBJ1-2
CDR3 length: 13
CDR3 DNA: TGTGCCAGCAGCCGCGGGACAGGGGCTGGCTACACCTTC
CDR3 protein: CASSRGTGAGYTF

V gene: TRBV6-2/TRBV6-3
D gene: -
clone size: once
J gene: TRBJ1-2
CDR3 length: 14
CDR3 DNA: TGTGCCAGCAGTTACGCCGGCGGTTCAGATGGCTACACCTTC
CDR3 protein: CASSYAGGSDGYTF

V gene: TRBV2
D gene: TRBD2
clone size: once
J gene: TRBJ2-1
CDR3 length: 15
CDR3 DNA: TGTGCCAGCAGGACCGGGACTAGCGGCTTCGATGAGCAGTTCTTC
CDR3 protein: CASRTGTSGFDEQFF

V gene: TRBV20-1
D gene: -
clone size: -
J gene: TRBJ2-3
CDR3 length: 19
CDR3 DNA: TGCAGTGCTAGTTTGCCGCCCCCTTTATCAGGGGGGTCCGGAGATACGCAGTATTTT
CDR3 protein: CSASLPPPLSGGSGDTQYF

V gene: TRBV7-3
D gene: TRBD2
clone size: -
J gene: TRBJ2-3
CDR3 length: 15
CDR3 DNA: TGTGCCAGCAGCTTAACCGGGGGGGCCGGAGATACGCAGTATTTT
CDR3 protein: CASSLTGGAGDTQYF

V gene: TRBV5-1
D gene: -
clone size: few
J gene: TRBJ2-1
CDR3 length: 12
CDR3 DNA: TGCGCCAGCAGCTTGGCCTCGAGTGAGCAGTTCTTC
CDR3 protein: CASSLASSEQFF

V gene: TRBV5-5
D gene: TRBD1
clone size: -
J gene: TRBJ1-6
CDR3 length: 16
CDR3 DNA: TGTGCCAGCAGCTTGGGGACAGGGACGATTAATTCACCCCTCCACTTT
CDR3 protein: CASSLGTGTINSPLHF

V gene: TRBV9
D gene: TRBD2
clone size: -
J gene: TRBJ2-7
CDR3 length: 14
CDR3 DNA: TGTGCCAGCAGCGTCACTAGCGGCGGCTACGAGCAGTACTTC
CDR3 protein: CASSVTSGGYEQYF

V gene: TRBV15
D gene: TRBD1
clone size: -
J gene: TRBJ2-7
CDR3 length: 13
CDR3 DNA: TGTGCCACTAGACAGGGGTACGACTACGAGCAGTACTTC
CDR3 protein: CATRQGYDYEQYF